This record covers a single TCR beta chain. Its cognate antigen is unknown. The entry originates in a study of cytomegalovirus exposure and HLA in healthy donors. V lost 3 bases to trimming and J lost 0 bases; unmatched junction nucleotides: 16. This CDR3 has 19 amino acids. Germline CDR1 is SNHLY and CDR2 is FYNNEI. Overall study findings and caveats: Per a later analysis, HLA-associated TCR beta chains showed more clonal expansion than other, equally common TCR beta chains. In a later analysis, TCR beta V- and J-gene trimming was associated with a missense DCLRE1C variant.

PCR primers comprised 60 Vbeta and 13 Jbeta primers. Sequencing used immunoSEQ multiplex PCR; TCRdb keeps in-frame clones, though not all of them. There are 70,000 to 95,000 clones in the sample; more than 70% occur only once, and around 2% lies in the top ten. This chain links TRBV2 with TRBJ1-1; 7 positions agree with TRBD1. The sample taken for sequencing was PBMCs. The clonotype was recovered from a man aged 35 to 55 in good health and CMV-seronegative. The CDR3 bases are TGTGCCAGCAGTGACCCAACCACAGGGGTTGTAATGATGAACACTGAAGCTTTCTTT. Its translation is CASSDPTTGVVMMNTEAFF.